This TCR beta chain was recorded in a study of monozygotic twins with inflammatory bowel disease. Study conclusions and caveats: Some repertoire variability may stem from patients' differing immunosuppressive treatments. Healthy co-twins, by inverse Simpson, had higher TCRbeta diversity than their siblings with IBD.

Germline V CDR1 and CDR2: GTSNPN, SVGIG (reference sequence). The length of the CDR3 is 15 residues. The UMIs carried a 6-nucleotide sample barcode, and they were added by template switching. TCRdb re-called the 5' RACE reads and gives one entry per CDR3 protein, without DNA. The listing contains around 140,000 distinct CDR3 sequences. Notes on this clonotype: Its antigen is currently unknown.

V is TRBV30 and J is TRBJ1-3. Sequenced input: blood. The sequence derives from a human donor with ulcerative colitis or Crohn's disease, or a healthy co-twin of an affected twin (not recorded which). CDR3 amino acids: CAWSRLGASGNTIYF.